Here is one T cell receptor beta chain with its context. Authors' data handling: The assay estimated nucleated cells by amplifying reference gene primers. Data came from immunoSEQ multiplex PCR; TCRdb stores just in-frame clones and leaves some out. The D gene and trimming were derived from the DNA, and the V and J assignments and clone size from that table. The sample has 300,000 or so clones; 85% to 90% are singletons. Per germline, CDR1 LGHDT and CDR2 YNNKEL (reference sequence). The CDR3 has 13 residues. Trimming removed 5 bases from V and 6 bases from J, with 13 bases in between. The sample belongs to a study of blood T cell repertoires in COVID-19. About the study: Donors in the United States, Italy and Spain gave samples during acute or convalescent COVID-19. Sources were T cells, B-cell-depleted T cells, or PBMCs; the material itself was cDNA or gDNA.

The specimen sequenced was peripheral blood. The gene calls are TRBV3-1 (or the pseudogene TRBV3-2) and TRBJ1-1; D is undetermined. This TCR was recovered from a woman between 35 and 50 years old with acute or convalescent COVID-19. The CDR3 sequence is CASSERAQPEAFF. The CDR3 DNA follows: TGTGCCAGCAGCGAAAGAGCGCAGCCTGAAGCTTTCTTT.